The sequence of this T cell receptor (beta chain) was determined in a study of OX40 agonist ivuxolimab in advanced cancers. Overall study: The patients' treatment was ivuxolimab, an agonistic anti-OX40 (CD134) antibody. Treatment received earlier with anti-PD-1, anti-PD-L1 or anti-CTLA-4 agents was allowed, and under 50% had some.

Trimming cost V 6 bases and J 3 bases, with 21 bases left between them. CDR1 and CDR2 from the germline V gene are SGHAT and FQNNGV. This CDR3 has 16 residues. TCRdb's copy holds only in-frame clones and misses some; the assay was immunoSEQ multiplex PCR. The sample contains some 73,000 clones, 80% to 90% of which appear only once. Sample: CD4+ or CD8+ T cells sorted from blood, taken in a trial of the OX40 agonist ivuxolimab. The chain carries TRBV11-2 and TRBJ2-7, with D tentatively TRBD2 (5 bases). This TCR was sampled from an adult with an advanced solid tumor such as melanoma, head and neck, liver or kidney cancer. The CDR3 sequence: CASSLRPSGDFYEQYF. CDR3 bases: TGTGCCAGCAGTCTCCGTCCCAGCGGTGACTTCTACGAGCAGTACTTC. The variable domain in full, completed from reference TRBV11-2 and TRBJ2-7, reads EAGVAQSPRYKIIEKRQSVAFWCNPISGHATLYWYQQILGQGPKLLIQFQNNGVVDDSQLPKDRFSAERLKGVDSTLKIQPAKLEDSAVYLCASSLRPSGDFYEQYFGPGTRLTVT.